A single sample gave rise to the 19 T cell receptor beta chains below, sequenced in a study of T cells in tumors after PD-1 blockade. Profiled with immunoSEQ multiplex PCR; TCRdb holds only in-frame clones, not every one. This repertoire shows approximately 47,000 clones, 81% found once; its top ten account for about 4%. Material: PBMCs, obtained before anti-PD-1 treatment. The receptors come from a human donor with basal cell carcinoma.

A few counts support this clone. The V and J genes are TRBV5-1 and TRBJ2-2; unclear D gene. This CDR3 region has 13 residues. Deletions cut 0 bases from V and 4 bases from J, with 4 bases between. Germline V gives CDR1 SGHRS, CDR2 YFSETQ. This CDR3 is CASSLGGTGELFF. For the CDR3, the DNA is TGCGCCAGCAGCTTGGGCGGCACCGGGGAGCTGTTTTTT.

The rearrangement uses TRBV5-4 and TRBJ2-1; D perhaps matches TRBD1 (5 bases). CDR1 and CDR2 from the germline V gene are SGHNT and YYREEE (reference sequence). V shed 4 bases and J shed 3 bases, with 11 bases lying between them. The CDR3 is 14 amino acids. The CDR3 loop reads CASSTPDNYNEQFF. CDR3 nucleotide sequence: TGTGCCAGCAGCACGCCGGACAACTACAATGAGCAGTTCTTC. The entire variable domain, with the rest obtained from reference TRBV5-4 and TRBJ2-1, is as follows: ETGVTQSPTHLIKTRGQQVTLRCSSQSGHNTVSWYQQALGQGPQFIFQYYREEENGRGNFPPRFSGLQFPNYSSELNVNALELDDSALYLCASSTPDNYNEQFFGPGTRLTVL.

The chain employs TRBV10-2 and TRBJ2-7; D perhaps matches TRBD2 (6 bases). The germline CDR1 and CDR2 sequences are WSHSY and SAAADI. The CDR3 loop spans 15 amino acids. Trimming removed 2 bases at V and 0 bases at J, with 11 bases between. CDR3 DNA sequence: TGCGCCAGCAGTGAGGCAGCGGGCAACTCCTACGAGCAGTACTTC. It yields the protein CASSEAAGNSYEQYF.

This clone is a singleton in its sample. The chain carries TRBV18 and TRBJ2-2, with 8 bases identical to TRBD1. The V gene end was trimmed by 6 bases and the J gene end by 4 bases; junction bases not matched to a gene: 10. Germline-derived CDR1 and CDR2 are KGHSH and LQKENI. The CDR3 runs to 16 residues. The CDR3 loop reads CASSQGTGELTGELFF. The CDR3 DNA reads as TGTGCCAGCTCGCAAGGGACAGGCGAACTCACCGGGGAGCTGTTTTTT.

The chain joins TRBV6-5 to TRBJ1-1; D unclear. Germline lookup yields CDR1 MNHEY and CDR2 SVGAGI. The CDR3 has 13 amino acids. Trimming removed 6 bases at V and 5 bases at J, with 13 bases between. The CDR3 sequence: CASRLEGITEAFF. CDR3 in DNA: TGTGCCAGCAGGCTAGAAGGGATTACTGAAGCTTTCTTT.

V is TRBV28 and J is TRBJ2-7, with D possibly matching TRBD2 (5 bases). This CDR3 is built from 19 residues. Germline values: CDR1 MDHEN, CDR2 SYDVKM. Trimming took off 5 bases at V and 3 bases at J, with 29 bases between the two ends. CDR3 nucleotide sequence: TGTGCCAGCAGTCCAAGGCCGCTAGCAATCGATGTTTCCCGCTACGAGCAGTACTTC. Encoded protein: CASSPRPLAIDVSRYEQYF.

In this sample, this clone turned up once. The chain recombines TRBV6-1 with TRBJ1-2; D is uncertain. CDR3 size: 12 residues. CDR1 MNHNS and CDR2 SASEGT come from the germline V gene. The ends were cut back, 3 bases at V and 5 bases at J, with 7 bases in the middle. The CDR3 protein is CASSDQVYGYTF. As DNA, the CDR3 is TGTGCCAGCAGTGACCAAGTATATGGCTACACCTTC.

CDR3 residues: CASRGVEGHIGNTIYF. In nucleotides, the CDR3 is TGTGCCAGCAGGGGGGTGGAGGGCCATATTGGAAACACCATATATTTT. V and J are TRBV28 and TRBJ1-3; possible D gene TRBD1, 5 bases. The CDR3 runs 16 residues. V gave up 6 bases and J gave up 3 bases, with 18 bases separating them. Germline loops: CDR1 MDHEN, CDR2 SYDVKM.

This chain connects TRBV4-1 to TRBJ2-7; D is ambiguous. CDR1 is MGHRA, CDR2 YSYEKL, per germline. Trimming took off 4 bases at V and 0 bases at J, with 13 bases between the two ends. This CDR3 has 15 residues. The CDR3 region is CASSPRLPSSYEQYF. The CDR3 DNA sequence: TGCGCCAGCAGCCCCCGCCTACCCAGCTCCTACGAGCAGTACTTC.

The chain couples TRBV18 to TRBJ2-7; 7 bases map to TRBD1. Trimming removed 8 bases from V and 1 base from J; junction bases left unmatched: 8. Germline V lookup: CDR1 KGHSH, CDR2 LQKENI. The CDR3 has 14 residues. CDR3 sequence reads: CASAYSDRSYEQYF. CDR3 coding DNA: TGTGCCAGCGCATATTCGGACAGGTCCTACGAGCAGTACTTC.

The rearrangement links TRBV19 to TRBJ2-3; 11 nucleotides agree with TRBD2. Trimming took 6 bases from V and 0 from J; bases not matched to a gene: 5. In germline, CDR1 is LNHDA, CDR2 SQIVND (reference sequence). The CDR3 is made up of 16 amino acids. CDR3: CASRPLAGGSTDTQYF. CDR3 DNA sequence: TGTGCCAGTAGGCCTCTAGCGGGGGGCAGCACAGATACGCAGTATTTT.

CDR3 in DNA: TGCGCCAGCAGCAGGGACAGGGTTGACGAGCAGTACTTC. It yields the protein CASSRDRVDEQYF. V gene TRBV5-1 combines with J gene TRBJ2-7; 9 nucleotides agree with TRBD1. The ends lost 4 bases at V and 5 bases at J; junction bases unmatched: 4. Germline V lookup: CDR1 SGHRS, CDR2 YFSETQ. This CDR3 comprises 13 residues.

The chain has TRBV25-1 and TRBJ1-4, with 8 nucleotides matching TRBD1. The CDR3 extends over 15 amino acids. Looked up from germline, CDR1 is MGHDK and CDR2 is SYGVNS. The V segment lost 5 bases and the J segment 4 bases; nucleotides outside the gene matches: 6. CDR3 residues: CASSPGTGFNEKLFF. CDR3 coding DNA: TGTGCCAGCAGTCCCGGGACAGGCTTTAATGAAAAACTGTTTTTT.

J is TRBJ2-7 and V is TRBV5-5, with D possibly TRBD2 on 5 matching bases. The CDR3 length is 15 residues. Germline V gene lookup returns CDR1 SGHKS and CDR2 YYEKEE (reference sequence). Trimming shortened V by 0 bases and J by 0 bases, and 10 bases separated the two germline ends. The CDR3 DNA is TGTGCCAGCAGCTTGGTAGAGGGATTCTCCTACGAGCAGTACTTC. The encoded protein is CASSLVEGFSYEQYF.

The chain joins TRBV3-1 (or the pseudogene TRBV3-2) to TRBJ2-5; D possibly corresponds to TRBD1 (6 bases). This CDR3 spans 13 amino acids. The V gene lost 1 base and the J gene lost 5 bases, with 8 bases spanning the gap. Germline V CDR1 and CDR2: LGHDT, YNNKEL (reference sequence). The CDR3 nucleotides read TGTGCCAGCAGCCAAGGGCAGGGGGAGACCCAGTACTTC. It translates to CASSQGQGETQYF.

CDR3 residues: CASSQKDTEAFF. Here the CDR3 DNA reads TGTGCCAGCAGCCAAAAAGACACTGAAGCTTTCTTT. The rearrangement links TRBV11-3 to TRBJ1-1, with D uncertain. CDR3 length equals 12 residues. The germline gives CDR1 SGHNT, CDR2 YENEEA. The V end lost 5 bases, the J end lost 3 bases, and 7 bases lay between the germline ends.

V usage is TRBV24-1 and J usage is TRBJ1-1, with 8 bases lining up with TRBD1. V was clipped by 7 bases and J by 5 bases; unmatched bases: 5. Germline CDR1 reads KGHDR; CDR2 reads SFDVKD. CDR3 length: 13 amino acids. CDR3 in amino acids: CATRNTGGTEAFF. CDR3 nucleotides: TGTGCCACCAGAAACACAGGGGGAACTGAAGCTTTCTTT.

This clone was counted only a few times. The J gene is TRBJ2-7, the V gene TRBV2; TRBD2 is a possible D gene (7 bases). The CDR3 sequence is 17 residues long. The V gene's germline CDR1 is SNHLY and CDR2 FYNNEI. V was trimmed by 1 base and J by 3 bases, leaving 19 bases between them. CDR3 DNA: TGTGCCAGCAGTGAAGATGGGGGGGACAATTGGGTCTACGAGCAGTACTTC. This codes for CASSEDGGDNWVYEQYF.

This clone was counted a few times. The chain is built from TRBV7-2 and TRBJ2-1; D not resolved. The germline V gene encodes CDR1 SGHTA and CDR2 FQGNSA. The CDR3 extends over 16 amino acids. The ends were cut back, 0 bases at V and 2 bases at J, with 11 bases in the middle. CDR3 region: CASSLAEPGPYNEQFF. CDR3 in DNA: TGTGCCAGCAGCTTAGCCGAACCCGGACCCTACAATGAGCAGTTCTTC.